This TCR beta chain emerged from a study of cytomegalovirus exposure and HLA in healthy donors. Primers: 60 Vbeta forward and 13 Jbeta reverse. Profiling relied on immunoSEQ multiplex PCR, and the TCRdb table lists in-frame clones only, not all of them. The sample shows roughly 100,000 clones, 64% of them seen only once. This receptor was identified in a man between 60 and 75 years old in good health and CMV-seronegative. Source material: PBMCs.

The CDR3 loop reads CASSIQGAFSGNTIYF. CDR3 coding DNA: TGTGCCAGTAGTATTCAGGGGGCCTTCTCTGGAAACACCATATATTTT. The chain carries TRBV19 and TRBJ1-3; 8 bases fit TRBD1. The V segment lost 3 bases and the J segment 0 bases; nucleotides outside the gene matches: 4. CDR1 is LNHDA, CDR2 SQIVND, per germline (reference sequence). The CDR3 sequence is 16 residues long. The whole variable domain, remainder taken from reference TRBV19 and TRBJ1-3, is DGGITQSPKYLFRKEGQNVTLSCEQNLNHDAMYWYRQDPGQGLRLIYYSQIVNDFQKGDIAEGYSVSREKKESFPLTVTSAQKNPTAFYLCASSIQGAFSGNTIYFGEGSWLTVV.